These 17 T cell receptor beta chains came from one sample sequenced in a study of blood T cell repertoires in COVID-19. Clones were read by immunoSEQ multiplex PCR, and TCRdb kept only the in-frame ones, dropping some. The sample consists of more than 110,000 clones, about 76% of them appearing once. The sample was peripheral blood. These receptors originate from an elderly man with acute or convalescent COVID-19.

The rearrangement uses TRBV19 and TRBJ2-7, with D possibly matching TRBD1 (6 bases). CDR1 and CDR2 (germline): LNHDA, SQIVND (reference sequence). The V gene lost 6 bases and the J gene lost 0 bases, with 9 bases spanning the gap. The CDR3 has 13 amino acids. CDR3 sequence reads: CASRRTDSYEQYF. The CDR3 coding sequence is TGTGCCAGTAGACGGACAGACTCCTACGAGCAGTACTTC.

The chain uses TRBV19 and TRBJ1-4; no clear D. With 2 bases removed from V and 3 bases from J, the gap between germline ends came to 10 bases. The CDR3 loop spans 15 amino acids. The V gene's germline CDR1 is LNHDA and CDR2 SQIVND (reference sequence). The CDR3 loop reads CASSIRRDANEKLFF. In nucleotides, the CDR3 is TGTGCCAGTAGTATAAGGAGGGATGCTAATGAAAAACTGTTTTTT.

This clone was found a few times. CDR3: CASSAGGQANTGELFF. The CDR3 DNA is TGTGCCAGCAGCGCAGGGGGACAAGCGAACACCGGGGAGCTGTTTTTT. The V and J genes are TRBV7-9 and TRBJ2-2, with 7 positions matching TRBD1. Germline V gene lookup returns CDR1 SEHNR and CDR2 FQNEAQ (reference sequence). V gave up 5 bases and J gave up 0 bases; unmatched junction bases: 6. This CDR3 has 16 residues.

The rearrangement links TRBV15 to TRBJ1-3; possible D gene TRBD1, 5 bases. V was shortened by 5 bases and J by 2 bases, with 7 bases between the two germline ends. This CDR3 contains 13 residues. The germline V gene has CDR1 LNHNV and CDR2 YYDKDF (reference sequence). The CDR3: CATSEGAGNTIYF. The CDR3 DNA reads as TGTGCCACCAGCGAAGGGGCTGGAAACACCATATATTTT.

This clone was picked up a small number of times. The rearrangement uses TRBV15 and TRBJ2-3, with no clear D. Looked up from germline, CDR1 is LNHNV and CDR2 is YYDKDF (reference sequence). The CDR3 is made up of 14 amino acids. The V end was cut by 0 bases, the J end by 3 bases, with 7 bases between. The CDR3 bases are TGTGCCACCAGCAGAGATCACACGACAGATACGCAGTATTTT. Its protein is CATSRDHTTDTQYF.

The chain carries TRBV28 and TRBJ1-3; 7 nucleotides line up with TRBD1. Trimming cost V 6 bases and J 4 bases; bases outside gene matches: 9. Germline V lookup: CDR1 MDHEN, CDR2 SYDVKM. This CDR3 region has 15 residues. The CDR3 DNA is TGTGCCAGCAGCCCAGGGGGATCGACCGGAAACACCATATATTTT. As protein: CASSPGGSTGNTIYF.

The gene calls are TRBV25-1 and TRBJ2-7, with 7 bases that match TRBD1. The CDR3 consists of 15 residues. From germline, CDR1 is MGHDK and CDR2 SYGVNS. With V trimmed by 3 bases and J by 2 bases, 7 bases remained unmatched. The CDR3 DNA sequence: TGTGCCAGCAGTGAGACATCGGGACAGCCCTACGAGCAGTACTTC. This gives the protein CASSETSGQPYEQYF.

This chain connects TRBV4-3 to TRBJ1-5; 8 nucleotides agree with TRBD1. The CDR3 contains 16 residues. Germline lookup yields CDR1 LGHNA and CDR2 YSLEER. The V segment lost 3 bases and the J segment 6 bases; nucleotides outside the gene matches: 10. CDR3 region: CASSHHETGGGQPQHF. In DNA form, the CDR3 reads TGCGCCAGCAGCCACCACGAAACAGGGGGAGGTCAGCCCCAGCATTTT.

The genes are TRBV7-3 and TRBJ1-5; TRBD1 is a possible D gene (6 bases). The CDR3 sequence is 15 residues long. Per the germline V gene, CDR1 is SGHTA and CDR2 is FQGTGA. With 5 bases removed from V and 4 bases from J, the gap between germline ends came to 15 bases. As DNA, the CDR3 is TGTGCCAGCAGCGAATCGGGGGGGCATAATCAGCCCCAGCATTTT. Translated: CASSESGGHNQPQHF.

V is TRBV3-1 (or the pseudogene TRBV3-2) and J is TRBJ2-7, with D possibly being TRBD2 (7 bases). V shed 4 bases and J shed 5 bases, with 12 bases lying between them. Per germline, CDR1 LGHDT and CDR2 YNNKEL (reference sequence). The CDR3 has 13 amino acids. CDR3 nucleotide sequence: TGTGCCAGCAGCCGCGGGGGCAACCACGAGCAGTACTTC. As protein: CASSRGGNHEQYF.

The chain carries TRBV2 and TRBJ1-5; D is unresolved. The CDR3 is made up of 15 amino acids. Germline V lookup: CDR1 SNHLY, CDR2 FYNNEI. Trimming took 1 base from V and 6 from J, leaving 13 bases between them. The CDR3 coding sequence is TGTGCCAGCAGTGAAGACCACCGAAGCGGTCAGCCCCAGCATTTT. It encodes CASSEDHRSGQPQHF.

This clone was counted only a few times. The chain links TRBV6-1 to TRBJ1-2; 7 bases line up with TRBD1. The CDR3 contains 13 residues. Losses at the gene ends were 3 bases for V and 10 bases for J; bases not matched to a gene: 8. From germline, CDR1 is MNHNS and CDR2 SASEGT. CDR3: CASSDSDRDDYTF. CDR3 sequence (DNA): TGTGCCAGCAGTGATAGTGACAGGGACGACTACACCTTC.

In its sample, this clone was seen once. V gene TRBV5-1 combines with J gene TRBJ1-6; 8 bases map to TRBD1. With V trimmed by 0 bases and J by 4 bases, 6 bases remained unmatched. The length of the CDR3 is 17 residues. Germline lookup yields CDR1 SGHRS and CDR2 YFSETQ. CDR3 in DNA: TGCGCCAGCAGCTTGGAAATTGGACAGGGTTATAATTCACCCCTCCACTTT. It yields the protein CASSLEIGQGYNSPLHF. Supplemented by reference TRBV5-1 and TRBJ1-6, the full variable domain reads KAGVTQTPRYLIKTRGQQVTLSCSPISGHRSVSWYQQTPGQGLQFLFEYFSETQRNKGNFPGRFSGRQFSNSRSEMNVSTLELGDSALYLCASSLEIGQGYNSPLHFGNGTRLTVT.

The genes are TRBV7-2 and TRBJ2-7; 7 bases agree with TRBD2. CDR3 length: 15 amino acids. With 8 bases clipped from V and 1 base from J, the junction kept 11 bases outside the gene matches. Germline CDR1 is SGHTA and CDR2 is FQGNSA. CDR3 region: CASGTRGGFSYEQYF. CDR3 DNA: TGTGCCAGCGGAACACGCGGGGGTTTTTCCTACGAGCAGTACTTC.

Ten or more counts support this clone. V is TRBV11-2 and J is TRBJ1-6; D gene ambiguous. Trimming took off 2 bases at V and 9 bases at J, with 14 bases between the two ends. This CDR3 has 15 residues. The germline CDR1 and CDR2 sequences are SGHAT and FQNNGV. CDR3 nucleotides: TGTGCCAGCAGCTTATATGCTGGAGCGGGTTCACCCCTCCACTTT. Protein sequence: CASSLYAGAGSPLHF.

CDR3 nucleotide sequence: TGTGCCAGCAGCCAGGGGGATCGGCGTGGCTACACCTTC. Amino acids: CASSQGDRRGYTF. The chain recombines TRBV7-9 with TRBJ1-2; the match to TRBD1 covers 7 bases. Germline values: CDR1 SEHNR, CDR2 FQNEAQ (reference sequence). CDR3 size: 13 residues. With 5 bases clipped from V and 7 bases from J, the junction kept 7 bases outside the gene matches.

This clone was counted only a few times. V and J are TRBV19 and TRBJ1-6, with 7 bases aligning to TRBD1. Germline V gene sequence: CDR1 LNHDA, CDR2 SQIVND (reference sequence). The CDR3 length is 15 residues. V was clipped by 8 bases and J by 5 bases; unmatched bases: 9. CDR3 in amino acids: CASSSSGTDNSPLHF. In DNA, the CDR3 is TGTGCCAGTTCTTCATCCGGGACAGATAATTCACCCCTCCACTTT.